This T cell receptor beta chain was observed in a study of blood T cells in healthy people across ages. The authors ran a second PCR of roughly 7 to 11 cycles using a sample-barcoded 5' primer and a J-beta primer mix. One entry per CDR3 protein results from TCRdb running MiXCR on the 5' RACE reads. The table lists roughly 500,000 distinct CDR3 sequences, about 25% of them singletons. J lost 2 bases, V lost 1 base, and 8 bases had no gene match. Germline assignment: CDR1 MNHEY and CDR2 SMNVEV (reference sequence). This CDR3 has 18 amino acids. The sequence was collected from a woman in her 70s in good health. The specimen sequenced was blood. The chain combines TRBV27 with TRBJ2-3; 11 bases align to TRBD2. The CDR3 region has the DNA TGTGCCAGCAGTTTATTTCATCCTAGCGGGGGGTACACAGATACGCAGTATTTT. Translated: CASSLFHPSGGYTDTQYF.